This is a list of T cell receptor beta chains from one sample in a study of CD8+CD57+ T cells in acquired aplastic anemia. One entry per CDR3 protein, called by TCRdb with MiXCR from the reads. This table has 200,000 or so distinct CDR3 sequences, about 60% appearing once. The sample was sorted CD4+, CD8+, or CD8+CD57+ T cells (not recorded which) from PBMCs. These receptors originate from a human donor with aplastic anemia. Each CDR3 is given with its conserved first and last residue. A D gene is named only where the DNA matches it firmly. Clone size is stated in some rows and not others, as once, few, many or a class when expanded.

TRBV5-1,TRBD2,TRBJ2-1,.,TGCGCCAGCAGCCCGCCCGGACTAGCGGGGTTGGATGAGCAGTTCTTC,CASSPPGLAGLDEQFF
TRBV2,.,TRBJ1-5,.,TGTGCCAGCAGTGAAGCGCCCCGGGGCAATCAGCCCCAGCATTTT,CASSEAPRGNQPQHF
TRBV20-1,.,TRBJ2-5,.,TGCAGTGCTAGAGGGGGTAACCAAGAGACCCAGTACTTC,CSARGGNQETQYF
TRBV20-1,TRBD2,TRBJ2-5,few,TGCAGTGCCACACTTCGGGAGGGTCGAGAGACCCAGTACTTC,CSATLREGRETQYF
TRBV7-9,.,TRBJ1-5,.,TGTGCCAGCAGCTTAATCGGTCAGCCCCAGCATTTT,CASSLIGQPQHF
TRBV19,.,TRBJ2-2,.,TGTGCCAGTAGTGAAATAGGGAACACCGGGGAGCTGTTTTTT,CASSEIGNTGELFF
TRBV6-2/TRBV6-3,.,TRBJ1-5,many,TGTGCCAGCAGGGAAAAGGACCGCCTAAATCAGCCCCAGCATTTT,CASREKDRLNQPQHF
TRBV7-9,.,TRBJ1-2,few,TGTGCCAGCAGCTTAGGGCAGGAGGACACCTTC,CASSLGQEDTF
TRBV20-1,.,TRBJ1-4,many,TGCAGTGCTCAGACAGAGGTAACTAATGAAAAACTGTTTTTT,CSAQTEVTNEKLFF
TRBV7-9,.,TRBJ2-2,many,TGTGCCAGCAGCTTAGGGGGCGGCACCGGGGAGCTGTTTTTT,CASSLGGGTGELFF